This is a list of T cell receptor beta chains from one sample in a study of blood T cell repertoires in COVID-19. Clones were read by immunoSEQ multiplex PCR, and TCRdb kept only the in-frame ones, dropping some. The table shows around 28,000 clones, with roughly nine tenths occurring only once. Sequenced material: peripheral blood. The origin of the receptors is a human donor with acute or convalescent COVID-19. The donor label of this sample is uncertain. Each CDR3 is given with its conserved first and last residue. D genes are given only for firm matches. Clone size is shown for a subset of rows, as once, few, many or a class of expanded clone.

medium-sized	TRBV15	TRBJ2-1	TRBD1	TGTGCCACCAGTCCAATTACAGGGGGTATACACAATGAGCAGTTCTTC	CATSPITGGIHNEQFF
NA	TRBV11-2	TRBJ1-3	TRBD1	TGTGCCAGCAGCCGACAGGGGTCGTCCTCTGGAAACACCATATATTTT	CASSRQGSSSGNTIYF
NA	TRBV18	TRBJ1-2	NA	TGTGCCAGCTCACTAACGGGGGGTAGATCCTATGGCTACACCTTC	CASSLTGGRSYGYTF
NA	TRBV28	TRBJ2-7	NA	TGTGCCAGCAGTTCTACTAGGCGGGTTTCCTACGAGCAGTACTTC	CASSSTRRVSYEQYF
NA	TRBV27	TRBJ2-3	NA	TGTGCCAGCACCTCCCGGGGGGCGGTAGATACGCAGTATTTT	CASTSRGAVDTQYF
NA	TRBV5-4	TRBJ2-2	NA	TGTGCCAGCAGCTTGGTTGTATCGGCCGGGGAGCTGTTTTTT	CASSLVVSAGELFF
few	TRBV4-2	TRBJ2-5	TRBD1	TGTGCCAGCAGCCAAGAGGGTGACAGGGGGTGGGAGACCCAGTACTTC	CASSQEGDRGWETQYF
NA	TRBV10-2	TRBJ1-6	NA	TGCGCCAGCAGTGAGTCGTCAGGCAACTATAATTCACCCCTCCACTTT	CASSESSGNYNSPLHF
once	TRBV7-3	TRBJ2-1	NA	TGTGCCAGCAGCTTATTTGAGGGCTCCTACAATGAGCAGTTCTTC	CASSLFEGSYNEQFF
NA	TRBV5-4	TRBJ2-3	TRBD2	TGTGCCAGCAGCTCTCAGCGGGGGGGCCCAGGGGATACGCAGTATTTT	CASSSQRGGPGDTQYF
NA	TRBV28	TRBJ1-4	NA	TGTGCCAGCAGTCCAACAGACGCTGGTAATGAAAAACTGTTTTTT	CASSPTDAGNEKLFF
once	TRBV20-1	TRBJ1-5	TRBD1	TGCAGTGCTAGTAACCTTTATGAGGGGGCGGATTTCGGCAATCAGCCCCAGCATTTT	CSASNLYEGADFGNQPQHF
NA	TRBV14	TRBJ1-1	NA	TGTGCCAGCAGGCCTTTAGGGCGGGGGACGAACACTGAAGCTTTCTTT	CASRPLGRGTNTEAFF
NA	TRBV19	TRBJ1-5	NA	TGTGCCAGTACCCTAGGCAGGGGCAATCAGCCCCAGCATTTT	CASTLGRGNQPQHF
NA	TRBV7-2	TRBJ2-2	TRBD2	TGTGCCAGCAGCGCCTCGGGCCTAGCGGGAGCCTCATCCGGGGAGCTGTTTTTT	CASSASGLAGASSGELFF